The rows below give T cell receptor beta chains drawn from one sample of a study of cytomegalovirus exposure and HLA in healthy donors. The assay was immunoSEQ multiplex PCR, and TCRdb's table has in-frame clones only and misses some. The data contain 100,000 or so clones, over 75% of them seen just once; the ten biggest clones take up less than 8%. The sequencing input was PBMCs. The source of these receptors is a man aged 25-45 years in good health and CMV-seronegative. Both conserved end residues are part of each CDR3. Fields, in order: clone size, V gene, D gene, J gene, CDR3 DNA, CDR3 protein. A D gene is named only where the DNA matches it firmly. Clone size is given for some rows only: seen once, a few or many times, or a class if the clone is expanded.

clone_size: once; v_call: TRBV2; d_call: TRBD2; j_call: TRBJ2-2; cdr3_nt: TGTGCCAGCAGTGAATGGGAGGAGCGGGGGGACACCGGGGAGCTGTTTTTT; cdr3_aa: CASSEWEERGDTGELFF
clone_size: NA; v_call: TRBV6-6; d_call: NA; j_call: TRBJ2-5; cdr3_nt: TGTGCCAGCAGTTACGGCGGCTACCAAGAGACCCAGTACTTC; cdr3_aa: CASSYGGYQETQYF
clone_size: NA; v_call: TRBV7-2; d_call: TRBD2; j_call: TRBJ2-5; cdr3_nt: TGTGCCAGCAGCTTAGCTAGCGGGATAAAAGAGACCCAGTACTTC; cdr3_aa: CASSLASGIKETQYF
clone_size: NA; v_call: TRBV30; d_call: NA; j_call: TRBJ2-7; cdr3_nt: TGTGCCTGGAGTGTAGGGGGTGCAAGCTACGAGCAGTACTTC; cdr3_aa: CAWSVGGASYEQYF
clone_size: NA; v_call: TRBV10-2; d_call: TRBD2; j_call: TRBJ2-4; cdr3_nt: TGCGCCAGCAGTGAGCCGAAGGGACTAGCGGGGGGTCATATTCAGTACTTC; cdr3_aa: CASSEPKGLAGGHIQYF
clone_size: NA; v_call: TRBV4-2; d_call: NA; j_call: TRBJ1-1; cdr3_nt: TGTGCCAGCAGCCAAGGGCGGACTGAAGCTTTCTTT; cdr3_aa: CASSQGRTEAFF
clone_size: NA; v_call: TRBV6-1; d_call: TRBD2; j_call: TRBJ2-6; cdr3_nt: TGTGCCAGCAGTGAGGGGGGGTTAAGCTCTGGGGCCAACGTCCTGACTTTC; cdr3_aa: CASSEGGLSSGANVLTF
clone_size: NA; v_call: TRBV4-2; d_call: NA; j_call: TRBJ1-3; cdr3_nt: TGTGCCAGCAGCCAAGATCGACGGACAGCCTCCCCGAGGGGAAACACCATATATTTT; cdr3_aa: CASSQDRRTASPRGNTIYF
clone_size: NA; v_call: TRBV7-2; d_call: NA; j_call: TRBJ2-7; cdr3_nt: TGTGCCAGCAGCTTAGAGGTAGCCTCCTACGAGCAGTACTTC; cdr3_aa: CASSLEVASYEQYF
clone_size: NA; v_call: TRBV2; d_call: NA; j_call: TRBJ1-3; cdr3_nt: TGTGCCAGCAGTGAACGGGGGGCCAAATCTGGAAACACCATATATTTT; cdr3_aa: CASSERGAKSGNTIYF
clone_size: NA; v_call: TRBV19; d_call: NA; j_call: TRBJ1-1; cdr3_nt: TGTGCCAGTAGGGGGCGCGGGGGCGCTGAAGCTTTCTTT; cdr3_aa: CASRGRGGAEAFF
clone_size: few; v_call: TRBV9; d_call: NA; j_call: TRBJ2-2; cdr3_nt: TGTGCCAGCAGCGATCCACAGGGGGGGACGAACACCGGGGAGCTGTTTTTT; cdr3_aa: CASSDPQGGTNTGELFF
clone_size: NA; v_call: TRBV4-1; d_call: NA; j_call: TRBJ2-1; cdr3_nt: TGCGCCAGCAGCCATCAAGCGGACAATGAGCAGTTCTTC; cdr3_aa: CASSHQADNEQFF
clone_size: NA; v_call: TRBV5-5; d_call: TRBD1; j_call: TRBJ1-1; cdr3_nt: TGTGCCAGCAGCCCGTTGGGACAGGGGGTTCGACGGAACACTGAAGCTTTCTTT; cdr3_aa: CASSPLGQGVRRNTEAFF
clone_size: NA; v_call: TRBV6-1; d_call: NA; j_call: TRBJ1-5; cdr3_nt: TGTGCCAGCAGTGAAGGGCATAGCCGGCAGCGGGCCCAGCATTTT; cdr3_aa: CASSEGHSRQRAQHF
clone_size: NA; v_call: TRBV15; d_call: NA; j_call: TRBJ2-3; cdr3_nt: TGTGCCACCAGCAGATCTTTAGCCGTCGGAGATACGCAGTATTTT; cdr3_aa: CATSRSLAVGDTQYF
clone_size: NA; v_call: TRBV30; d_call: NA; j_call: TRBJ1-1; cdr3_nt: TGTGCCTGGAGTCGAGGGCTGAACACTGAAGCTTTCTTT; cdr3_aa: CAWSRGLNTEAFF
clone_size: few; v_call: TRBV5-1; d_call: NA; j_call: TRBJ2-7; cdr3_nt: TGCGCCAGCAGTTCCGACAGTGCCTACGAGCAGTACTTC; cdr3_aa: CASSSDSAYEQYF
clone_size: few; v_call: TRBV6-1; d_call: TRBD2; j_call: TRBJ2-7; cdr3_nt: TGTGCCAGCAGGGGACTAGCAGCGGGTGAGCAGTACTTC; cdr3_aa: CASRGLAAGEQYF
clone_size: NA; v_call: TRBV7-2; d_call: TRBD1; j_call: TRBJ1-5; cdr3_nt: TGTGCCAGCAGCTTATATGGACAGGGGGCAGGTCAGCCCCAGCATTTT; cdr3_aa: CASSLYGQGAGQPQHF
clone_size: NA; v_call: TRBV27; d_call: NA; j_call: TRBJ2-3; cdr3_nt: TGTGCCAGCAGTTTCCCTCTCGATACGCAGTATTTT; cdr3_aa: CASSFPLDTQYF
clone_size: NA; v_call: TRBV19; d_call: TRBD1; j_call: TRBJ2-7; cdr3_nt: TGTGCCAGTAGTATACCAACACCCCGGGACAGGGGGCGGTACGAGCAGTACTTC; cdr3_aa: CASSIPTPRDRGRYEQYF
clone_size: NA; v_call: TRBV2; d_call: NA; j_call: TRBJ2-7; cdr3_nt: TGTGCCAGCAGTGACAGTACCTACGAGCAGTACTTC; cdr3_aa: CASSDSTYEQYF
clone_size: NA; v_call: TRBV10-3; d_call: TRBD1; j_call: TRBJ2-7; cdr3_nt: TGTGCCACCGGACAGGGAGACGAGCAGTACTTC; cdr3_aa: CATGQGDEQYF
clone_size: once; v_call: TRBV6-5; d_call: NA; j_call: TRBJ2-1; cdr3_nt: TGTGCCAGCAGACCGGTCGCCTACAATGAGCGGTTCTTC; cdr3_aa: CASRPVAYNERFF
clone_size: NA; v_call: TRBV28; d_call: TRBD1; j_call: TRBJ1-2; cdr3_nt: TGTGCCGGACAGGGGGCAGATCGTTATGGCTACACCTTC; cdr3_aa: CAGQGADRYGYTF
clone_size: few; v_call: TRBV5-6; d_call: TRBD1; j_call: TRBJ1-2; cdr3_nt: TGTGCCAGCAGCGGGAGGGACAGGGCTGGAGGCTACACCTTC; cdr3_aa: CASSGRDRAGGYTF
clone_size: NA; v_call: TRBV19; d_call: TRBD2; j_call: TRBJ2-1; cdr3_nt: TGTGCCAGTACCCCGGGGGTAGCGGGGGCCCGATCCTACAATGAGCAGTTCTTC; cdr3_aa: CASTPGVAGARSYNEQFF
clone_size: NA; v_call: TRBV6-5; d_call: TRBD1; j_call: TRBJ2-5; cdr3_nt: TGTGCCAGCTCCCCCGACAGGGAAGAGACCCAGTACTTC; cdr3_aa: CASSPDREETQYF
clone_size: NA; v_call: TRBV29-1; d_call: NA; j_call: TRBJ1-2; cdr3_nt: TGCAGCGTGCGTTCGGGGGGCTATGGCTACACCTTC; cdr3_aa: CSVRSGGYGYTF
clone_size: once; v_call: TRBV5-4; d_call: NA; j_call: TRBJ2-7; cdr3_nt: TGTGCCAGCAGCTCTTCGCTGGAGCGGGCTAGCTCCTACGAGCAGTACTTC; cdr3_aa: CASSSSLERASSYEQYF
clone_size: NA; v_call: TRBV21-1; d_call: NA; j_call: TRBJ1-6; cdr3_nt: TGTGCCAGCCCTAACGGGGGTTCAGATTCACCCCTCCACTTT; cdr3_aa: CASPNGGSDSPLHF
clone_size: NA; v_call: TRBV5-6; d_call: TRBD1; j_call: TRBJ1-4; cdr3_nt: TGTGCCAGCAGCCGTACCGGGACAGGGGCTGAAAAACTGTTTTTT; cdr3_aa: CASSRTGTGAEKLFF
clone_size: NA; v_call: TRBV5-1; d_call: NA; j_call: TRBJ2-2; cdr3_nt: TGCGCCAGCAGTGACAGGCCCCCGAACACCGGGGAGCTGTTTTTT; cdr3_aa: CASSDRPPNTGELFF
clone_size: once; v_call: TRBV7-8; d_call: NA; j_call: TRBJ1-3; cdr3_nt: TGTGCCAGCAGCTTAGCCCTGTCCTCTGGAAACACCATATATTTT; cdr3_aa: CASSLALSSGNTIYF
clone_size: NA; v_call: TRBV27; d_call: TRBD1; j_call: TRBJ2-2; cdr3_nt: TGTGCCAGCAGTTTATGGGCCGGGACAGGGGTGGGCGGGGAGCTGTTTTTT; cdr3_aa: CASSLWAGTGVGGELFF
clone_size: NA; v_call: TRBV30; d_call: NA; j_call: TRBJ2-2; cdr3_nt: TGTGCATCGAGGTTACAGGCCGGGGAGCTGTTTTTT; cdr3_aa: CASRLQAGELFF
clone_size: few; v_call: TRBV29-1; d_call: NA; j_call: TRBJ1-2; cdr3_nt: TGCAGCGTTGAAGTGTTAGGGGGTTACTCTGGCTACACCTTC; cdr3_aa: CSVEVLGGYSGYTF
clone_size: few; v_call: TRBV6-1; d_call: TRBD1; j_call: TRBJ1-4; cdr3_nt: TGTGCCAGCAGTGATAGACAGGGTAATGAAAAACTGTTTTTT; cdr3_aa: CASSDRQGNEKLFF
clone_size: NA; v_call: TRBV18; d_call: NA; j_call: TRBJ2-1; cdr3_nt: TGTGCCAGCTCACCGAGTGGTGGGAGGAATCGTAATGAGCAGTTCTTC; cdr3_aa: CASSPSGGRNRNEQFF
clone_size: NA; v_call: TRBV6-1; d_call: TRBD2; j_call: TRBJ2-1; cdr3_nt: TGTGCCAGCAGTGAAACTAGCGGGAGGTTGGGTGAGCAGTTCTTC; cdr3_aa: CASSETSGRLGEQFF
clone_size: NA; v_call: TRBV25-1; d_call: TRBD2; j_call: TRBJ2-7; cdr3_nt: TGTGCCAGCAGTGAATGGAATAGCGGGAGCTACGAGCAGTACTTC; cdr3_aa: CASSEWNSGSYEQYF
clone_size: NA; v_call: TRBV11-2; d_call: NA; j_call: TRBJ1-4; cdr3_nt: TGTGCCAGCAGCCAGGATATTGCAACTAATGAAAAACTGTTTTTT; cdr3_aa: CASSQDIATNEKLFF
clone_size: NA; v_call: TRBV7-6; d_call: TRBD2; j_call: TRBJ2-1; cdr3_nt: TGTGCCAGCAGCTCCCGGACTAGCGTGTACAATGAGCAGTTCTTC; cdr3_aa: CASSSRTSVYNEQFF
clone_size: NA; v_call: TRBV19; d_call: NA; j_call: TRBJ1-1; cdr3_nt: TGTGCCAGTAGTATATTGGGCCCGTTCGCTGAAGCTTTCTTT; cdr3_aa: CASSILGPFAEAFF
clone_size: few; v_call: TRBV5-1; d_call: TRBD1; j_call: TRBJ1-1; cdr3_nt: TGCGCCAGCAGCTTGCAACAGGGGGGGATCACTGAAGCTTTCTTT; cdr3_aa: CASSLQQGGITEAFF
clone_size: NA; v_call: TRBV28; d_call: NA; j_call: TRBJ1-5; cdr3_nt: TGTGCCAGCAGTTCCGACACAACTGAAGGACAGCCCCAGCATTTT; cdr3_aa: CASSSDTTEGQPQHF
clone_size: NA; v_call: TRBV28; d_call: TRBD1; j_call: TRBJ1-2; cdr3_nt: TGTGCCAGCAGTCAGTGGACAGGGGCCAGGCGTGGCTACACCTTC; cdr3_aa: CASSQWTGARRGYTF
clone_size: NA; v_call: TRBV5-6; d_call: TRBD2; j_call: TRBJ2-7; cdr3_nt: TGTGCCAGCAGCTTCTTCCTAGCGGGGGCCTACGAGCAGTACTTC; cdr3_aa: CASSFFLAGAYEQYF
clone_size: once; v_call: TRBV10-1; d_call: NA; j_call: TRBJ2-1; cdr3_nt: TGCGCCAGCAGTGAGTGGGGGGCTAGCGGTAGAGATGAGCAGTTCTTC; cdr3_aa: CASSEWGASGRDEQFF
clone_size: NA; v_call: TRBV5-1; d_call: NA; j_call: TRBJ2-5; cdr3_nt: TGCGCCAGCAGCTTTGGGGCGGAAGAGACCCAGTACTTC; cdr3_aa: CASSFGAEETQYF
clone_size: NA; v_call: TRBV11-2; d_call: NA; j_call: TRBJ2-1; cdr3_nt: TGTGCCAGCAGCTTAGTCTACTCCTACAATGAGCAGTTCTTC; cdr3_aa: CASSLVYSYNEQFF
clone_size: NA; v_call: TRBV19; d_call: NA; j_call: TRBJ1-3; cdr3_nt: TGTGCCAGTAGTATAGCAGGCACGAGAAACACCATATATTTT; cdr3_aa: CASSIAGTRNTIYF
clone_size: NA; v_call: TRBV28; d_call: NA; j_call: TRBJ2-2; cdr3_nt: TGTGCCAGCAGTTTGGTACTTGTATCCGGGGAGCTGTTTTTT; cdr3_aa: CASSLVLVSGELFF
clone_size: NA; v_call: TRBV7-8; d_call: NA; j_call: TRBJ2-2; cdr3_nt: TGTGCCAGCAGCTTAATTTTGGGGGCTGCCGGGGAGCTGTTTTTT; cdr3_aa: CASSLILGAAGELFF